This T cell receptor (beta chain) came from a study of CD8+ T cells in alopecia areata. Study-wide background: For treated patients, severity scores reflected the percentage of scalp area affected. Findings of the study overall: There were many expanded lesional clones persisting in scalp and blood during tofacitinib.

Trimming cost V 4 bases and J 0 bases, with 13 bases left between them. Germline V lookup: CDR1 SNHLY, CDR2 FYNNEI. The CDR3 runs 15 residues. Regarding this clone: Its target is unknown.

Investigators isolated RNA and reverse transcribed it into cDNA to act as the sequencing template. Profiling relied on immunoSEQ multiplex PCR, and the TCRdb table lists in-frame clones only, not all of them. Of about 200,000 clones listed, 35% to 40% were seen once; the top ten hold about 0.48%. Documented treatment: oral pan-JAK inhibitor, 5-10 mg twice daily. Peripheral blood, together with lesional scalp punch biopsies, was collected from alopecia areata patients. From PBMCs, CD4+ and CD8+ T cells were sorted. The source of this sequence is a human donor with alopecia areata. This chain connects TRBV2 to TRBJ2-7; possibly TRBD1 for D (6 bases). The sequencing here drew on CD4+ T cells sorted from blood, taken between weeks 30 and 35, from a patient treated with tofacitinib. The CDR3 loop is CASSAQGSGSYEQYF. The CDR3 DNA reads TGTGCCAGCAGTGCTCAGGGGTCGGGCTCCTACGAGCAGTACTTC.